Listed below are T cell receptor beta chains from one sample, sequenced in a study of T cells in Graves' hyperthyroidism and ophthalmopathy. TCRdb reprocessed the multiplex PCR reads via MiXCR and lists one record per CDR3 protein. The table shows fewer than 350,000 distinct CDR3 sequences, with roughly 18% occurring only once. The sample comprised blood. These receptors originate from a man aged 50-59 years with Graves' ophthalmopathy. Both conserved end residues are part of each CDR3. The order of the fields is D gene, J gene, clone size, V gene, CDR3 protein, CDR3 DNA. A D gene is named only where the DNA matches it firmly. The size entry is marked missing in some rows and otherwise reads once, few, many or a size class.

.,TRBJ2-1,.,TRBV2,CASSGGFNEQFF,TGTGCCAGCAGTGGGGGGTTCAATGAGCAGTTCTTC
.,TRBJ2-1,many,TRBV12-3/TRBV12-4,CASRPPRTDNEQFF,TGTGCCAGCAGACCTCCCCGGACCGACAATGAGCAGTTCTTC
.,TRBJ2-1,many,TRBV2,CASSGVPPPSEQFF,TGTGCCAGCAGTGGGGTGCCGCCCCCATCCGAGCAGTTCTTC
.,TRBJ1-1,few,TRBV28,CASSLGGMAEAFF,TGTGCCAGCAGTTTGGGGGGCATGGCTGAAGCTTTCTTT
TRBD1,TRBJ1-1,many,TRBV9,CASSLIPKRSGKGDRHTEAFF,TGTGCCAGCAGCCTTATCCCGAAGCGTAGTGGAAAGGGGGACAGACACACTGAAGCTTTCTTT
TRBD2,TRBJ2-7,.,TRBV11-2,CASSLEVAGGGLYEQYF,TGTGCCAGCAGCTTAGAGGTAGCGGGAGGTGGGTTATACGAGCAGTACTTC
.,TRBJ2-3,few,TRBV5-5,CASSPTGITDTQYF,TGTGCCAGCAGCCCGACAGGTATCACAGATACGCAGTATTTT
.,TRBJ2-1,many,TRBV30,CACLTSEGYIYNEQFF,TGTGCCTGTTTGACTAGTGAAGGCTACATTTACAATGAGCAGTTCTTC
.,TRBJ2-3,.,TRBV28,CASLRLDETYSTDTQYF,TGTGCGTCGTTAAGGCTAGATGAGACCTATAGCACAGATACGCAGTATTTT
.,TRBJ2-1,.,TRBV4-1,CASSQDRRGQFF,TGCGCCAGCAGCCAAGACCGGAGGGGGCAGTTCTTC
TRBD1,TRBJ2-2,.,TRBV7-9,CASSLQGASTGELFF,TGTGCCAGCAGCTTACAGGGGGCAAGCACCGGGGAGCTGTTTTTT
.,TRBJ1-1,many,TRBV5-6,CASRIWGGNTEAFF,TGTGCCAGCAGGATATGGGGTGGGAACACTGAAGCTTTCTTT
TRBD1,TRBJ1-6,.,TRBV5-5,CASSSGQGWDSPLHF,TGTGCCAGCAGCTCCGGACAGGGGTGGGATTCACCCCTCCACTTT
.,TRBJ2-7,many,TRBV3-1,CASSQDTRQALWYEQYF,TGTGCCAGCAGCCAAGATACAAGACAGGCCCTTTGGTACGAGCAGTACTTC
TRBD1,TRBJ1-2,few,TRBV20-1,CSASPDRAYGYTF,TGCAGTGCTAGCCCTGACAGGGCCTATGGCTACACCTTC
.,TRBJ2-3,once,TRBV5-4,CASSLPGRGTDTQYF,TGTGCCAGCAGCTTGCCGGGAAGGGGCACAGATACGCAGTATTTT
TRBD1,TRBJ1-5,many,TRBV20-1,CSAREGAGGMGNQPQHF,TGCAGTGCTAGAGAAGGGGCAGGGGGCATGGGCAATCAGCCCCAGCATTTT
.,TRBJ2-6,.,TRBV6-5,CASSYRSAGANVLTF,TGTGCCAGCAGTTACAGGTCTGCTGGGGCCAACGTCCTGACTTTC
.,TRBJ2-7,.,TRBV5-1,CASSLGGQRSYEQYF,TGCGCCAGCAGCTTGGGAGGACAGCGATCCTACGAGCAGTACTTC
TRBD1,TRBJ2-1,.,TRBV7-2,CASSLARVVGTGVSYNEQFF,TGTGCCAGCAGCTTAGCGCGTGTTGTAGGGACAGGGGTTTCCTACAATGAGCAGTTCTTC
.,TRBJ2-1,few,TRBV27,CASSLGEVSYNEQFF,TGTGCCAGCAGTTTAGGGGAAGTATCCTACAATGAGCAGTTCTTC
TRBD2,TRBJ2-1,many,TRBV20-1,CSAQLAGKDNEQFF,TGCAGTGCCCAACTAGCGGGTAAAGACAATGAGCAGTTCTTC
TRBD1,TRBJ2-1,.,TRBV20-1,CSARAGQASNEVQFF,TGCAGTGCTAGAGCAGGACAGGCCTCCAATGAAGTGCAGTTCTTC
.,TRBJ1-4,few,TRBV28,CASSSSTVEGEKLFF,.
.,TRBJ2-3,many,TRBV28,CASRSRVSGTDTQYF,TGTGCCAGCAGGTCCAGGGTTTCCGGCACAGATACGCAGTATTTT
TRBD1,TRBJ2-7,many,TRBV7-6,CASSVLQGAREQYF,TGTGCCAGCAGCGTACTTCAGGGGGCGAGGGAGCAGTACTTC
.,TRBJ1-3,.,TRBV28,CASRFGGTGNTIYF,TGTGCCAGCAGGTTTGGGGGAACGGGAAACACCATATATTTT
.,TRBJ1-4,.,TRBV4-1,CASSQEGVDNEKLFF,TGCGCCAGCAGCCAAGAGGGGGTTGATAATGAAAAACTGTTTTTT
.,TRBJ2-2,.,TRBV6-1,CASRPGVTGELFF,TGTGCCAGCAGACCCGGGGTAACCGGGGAGCTGTTTTTT
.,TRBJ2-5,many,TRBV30,CAWSGRETQYF,TGTGCCTGGAGCGGGAGAGAGACCCAGTACTTC
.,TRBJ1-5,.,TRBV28,CASEGEKQPQHF,TGTGCCAGCGAGGGGGAGAAGCAGCCCCAGCATTTT
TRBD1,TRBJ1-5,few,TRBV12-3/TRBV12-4,CASSFSQGAFGNQPQHF,TGTGCCAGCAGTTTTAGCCAGGGGGCGTTTGGCAATCAGCCCCAGCATTTT